The 22 T cell receptor beta chains listed next were all sequenced from one sample in a study of glioma-infiltrating T cells. Using RNA template, CDR3s of TCR alpha and beta were amplified with iRepertoire arm-PCR. TCRdb passed the multiplex PCR reads through MiXCR, listing each CDR3 protein once. The table lists 150,000 to 200,000 distinct CDR3 sequences, approximately 30% of them singletons, with 20% in the top ten. Sequences were obtained from glioma tissue, nonneoplastic brain tissue, or PBMCs (not recorded which). These receptors were taken from a human donor with low-grade glioma or glioblastoma, undergoing nonglioma brain surgery, or in good health (not recorded which).

J is TRBJ2-2 and V is TRBV12-3 or TRBV12-4, with unresolved D. This CDR3 has 13 residues. V gave up 8 bases and J gave up 1 base, with 8 bases separating them. CDR3 in DNA: TGTGCCAGCCGCCAGCGGAACACCGGGGAGCTGTTTTTT. Translation gives CASRQRNTGELFF.

This clonotype came up a few times. The genes are TRBV12-3 or TRBV12-4 and TRBJ2-5; weak D call: TRBD2 (6 bases). The CDR3 is 13 residues long. Trimming shortened V by 8 bases and J by 2 bases, and 12 bases separated the two germline ends. In nucleotides, the CDR3 is TGTGCCAGCGGGGAGACTAGTCAAGAGACCCAGTACTTC. The encoded protein is CASGETSQETQYF.

The sample holds many counts of this clonotype. The chain has TRBV7-6 and TRBJ1-5; possible D gene TRBD1, 5 bases. Germline-derived CDR1 and CDR2 are SGHVS and FNYEAQ. The CDR3 consists of 19 residues. V lost 0 bases to trimming and J lost 0 bases, with 18 bases between them. For the CDR3, the DNA is TGTGCCAGCAGCTTAGCGCGTGGGTCTGGGGACCCTAGCAATCAGCCCCAGCATTTT. It specifies CASSLARGSGDPSNQPQHF.

A note on this clonotype: The conserved closing phenylalanine or tryptophan is absent in this CDR3, likely reflecting a read error. The chain recombines TRBV7-2 with TRBJ2-7; tentatively, D is TRBD2 (6 bases). Germline CDR1 is SGHTA and CDR2 is FQGNSA. The CDR3 has 14 residues. Trimming took off 7 bases at V and 7 bases at J, with 20 bases between the two ends. CDR3 sequence: CASNTAGSREEQYS. In DNA form, the CDR3 reads TGTGCCAGCAACACTGCGGGATCCAGGGAGGAGCAGTACTCC.

This clonotype was counted at least ten times. The CDR3 here is CASSPRTLEFF. CDR3 nucleotides: TGTGCCAGCAGCCCTCGGACCCTCGAGTTCTTC. The rearrangement joins TRBV7-6 to TRBJ2-1; no firm D call. This CDR3 is built from 11 residues. Germline-derived CDR1 and CDR2 are SGHVS and FNYEAQ. The V end was cut by 5 bases, the J end by 14 bases, with 13 bases between.

This clonotype was counted many times. The J gene is TRBJ2-1, the V gene TRBV14, with D possibly matching TRBD2 (6 bases). With 0 bases removed from V and 6 bases from J, the gap between germline ends came to 15 bases. Germline lookup yields CDR1 SGHDN and CDR2 FVKESK. This CDR3 spans 16 amino acids. CDR3: CASSQDWDGGVNEQFF. The CDR3 nucleotides read TGTGCCAGCAGCCAAGATTGGGACGGAGGGGTCAATGAGCAGTTCTTC. The whole variable domain, remainder taken from reference TRBV14 and TRBJ2-1, is EAGVTQFPSHSVIEKGQTVTLRCDPISGHDNLYWYRRVMGKEIKFLLHFVKESKQDESGMPNNRFLAERTGGTYSTLKVQPAELEDSGVYFCASSQDWDGGVNEQFFGPGTRLTVL.

As for this clonotype: The junction shows a germline mismatch at one end, possibly a read error. The CDR3 here is CASRGTKDYEKYF. The CDR3 region has the DNA TGTGCCAGCAGAGGGACAAAAGACTACGAGAAGTACTTC. V and J are TRBV27 and TRBJ2-7; possible D gene TRBD1, 6 bases. This CDR3 comprises 13 residues. CDR1 is MNHEY, CDR2 SMNVEV, per germline (reference sequence).

This chain connects TRBV5-4 to TRBJ2-5; D is possibly TRBD1 or TRBD2 (5 bases each). This CDR3 comprises 15 residues. V shed 3 bases and J shed 4 bases, with 16 bases lying between them. Germline V lookup: CDR1 SGHNT, CDR2 YYREEE (reference sequence). CDR3 protein: CASSSGHGIGETQYF. CDR3 sequence (DNA): TGTGCCAGCAGCTCGGGGCATGGAATCGGAGAGACCCAGTACTTC.

The table lists this clonotype with many counts. The chain links TRBV14 to TRBJ1-4, with unresolved D. Trimming took 3 bases from V and 7 from J, leaving 9 bases between them. The length of the CDR3 is 13 residues. Germline CDR1 reads SGHDN; CDR2 reads FVKESK. The DNA of the CDR3 is TGTGCCAGCAGCCAGCTGGAAGGTGAAAAACTGTTTTTT. Translation: CASSQLEGEKLFF. The full variable domain, completed using reference TRBV14 and TRBJ1-4, is EAGVTQFPSHSVIEKGQTVTLRCDPISGHDNLYWYRRVMGKEIKFLLHFVKESKQDESGMPNNRFLAERTGGTYSTLKVQPAELEDSGVYFCASSQLEGEKLFFGSGTQLSVL.

On this clonotype: A read error may explain this, as a much larger clone is one base away. The rearrangement uses TRBV19 and TRBJ1-5; D call uncertain. Germline CDR1 reads LNHDA; CDR2 reads SQIVND (reference sequence). The CDR3 covers 18 residues. Trimming pared 0 bases from V and 7 bases from J, leaving 22 bases between. Here the CDR3 reads CASSIDSTENLGRQPQHF. Written as DNA, the CDR3 is TGTGCCAGTAGTATAGATTCTACCGAGAACCTCGGACGACAGCCCCAGCATTTT.

The CDR3 DNA follows: TGTGCCAGCAGCTTGTTCGCGGGAGCTCGCGAGCAGTACTTC. Amino acid sequence: CASSLFAGAREQYF. The chain joins TRBV5-6 to TRBJ2-7, with TRBD2 identical over 7 bases. V lost 1 base to trimming and J lost 6 bases; unmatched junction nucleotides: 7. The CDR3 is 14 residues long. Germline CDR1 is SGHDT and CDR2 is YYEEEE.

The V gene is TRBV6-2 or TRBV6-3, the J gene TRBJ2-1; no definite D call. The length of the CDR3 is 15 residues. V was shortened by 6 bases and J by 3 bases, with 15 bases between the two germline ends. Looked up from germline, CDR1 is MNHEY and CDR2 is SVGEGT. CDR3 DNA: TGTGCCAGCAGCTCCAGTGGTTCATACTACAATGAGCAGTTCTTC. Its protein is CASSSSGSYYNEQFF.

This clonotype was detected many times. The chain has TRBV29-1 and TRBJ2-1; D possibly corresponds to TRBD2 (6 bases). This CDR3 comprises 14 residues. Trimming pared 7 bases from V and 0 bases from J, leaving 13 bases between. From germline, CDR1 is SQVTM and CDR2 ANQGSEA. CDR3 DNA: TGCAGCGGGGACGATAGCGGCTCCTACAATGAGCAGTTCTTC. Translated, it gives CSGDDSGSYNEQFF.

This clonotype was counted many times. The chain joins TRBV28 to TRBJ1-3, with 9 bases identical to TRBD1. CDR1 and CDR2 (germline): MDHEN, SYDVKM. The CDR3 sequence is 15 residues long. J gave up 4 bases and V 3 bases, and 4 bases lay outside the gene matches. The CDR3 DNA sequence: TGTGCCAGCAGTTTTACCGGGACAGGGGGAAACACCATATATTTT. It translates to CASSFTGTGGNTIYF.

The gene calls are TRBV10-3 and TRBJ2-7; 16 bases align to TRBD2. V lost 6 bases, J lost 2 bases, and 10 bases stayed unmatched. The CDR3 has 18 residues. Germline V CDR1 and CDR2: ENHRY, SYGVKD. CDR3 loop: CAISPGGLAGGITYEQYF. In DNA, the CDR3 is TGTGCCATCAGCCCCGGGGGACTAGCGGGAGGGATTACCTACGAGCAGTACTTC.

V is TRBV19 and J is TRBJ2-7, with a tentative D call TRBD2 (6 bases). CDR1 and CDR2 from the germline V gene are LNHDA and SQIVND (reference sequence). V was shortened by 6 bases and J by 3 bases, with 18 bases between the two germline ends. The CDR3 is 15 residues long. Written as DNA, the CDR3 is TGTGCCAGTAGGGCCCGACAGCCCGGGAGCTACGAGCAGTACTTC. Protein product: CASRARQPGSYEQYF.

The chain recombines TRBV14 with TRBJ2-3; TRBD2 agrees at 13 bases. The ends lost 2 bases at V and 2 bases at J; junction bases unmatched: 4. Germline CDR1 and CDR2: SGHDN and FVKESK. The CDR3 contains 17 residues. The CDR3 nucleotides are TGTGCCAGCAGCCAACCGACTAGCGGGAGGACCACAGATACGCAGTATTTT. Amino acids: CASSQPTSGRTTDTQYF. The full variable domain, with the rest looked up from reference TRBV14 and TRBJ2-3, is EAGVTQFPSHSVIEKGQTVTLRCDPISGHDNLYWYRRVMGKEIKFLLHFVKESKQDESGMPNNRFLAERTGGTYSTLKVQPAELEDSGVYFCASSQPTSGRTTDTQYFGPGTRLTVL.

This clonotype has ten or more counts. The V and J genes are TRBV28 and TRBJ1-1; 11 nucleotides agree with TRBD1. The CDR3 has 15 residues. V dropped 5 bases and J dropped 4; count of bases not matched to a gene: 6. The V gene's germline CDR1 is MDHEN and CDR2 SYDVKM. CDR3 DNA: TGTGCCAGCAGTCCCGGGACAGGGGGGATCACTGAAGCTTTCTTT. It yields the protein CASSPGTGGITEAFF.

Note on this clonotype: A read error may explain this, as a much larger clone is one base away. This chain uses TRBV7-2 with TRBJ2-2; no reliable D call. Germline assignment: CDR1 SGHTA and CDR2 FQGNSA. Deletions cut 7 bases from V and 1 base from J, with 13 bases between. The CDR3 loop spans 15 amino acids. CDR3 nucleotide sequence: TGTGCCAGCATCTTTGGACCGCTGAACACCGGGGAGCTGTTTTTT. Translating it yields CASIFGPLNTGELFF.

In its sample, this clonotype was seen many times. The chain uses TRBV6-1 and TRBJ1-1; D not certain. V lost 5 bases to trimming and J lost 0 bases, with 16 bases between them. This CDR3 comprises 16 residues. The V gene's germline CDR1 is MNHNS and CDR2 SASEGT. CDR3 in DNA: TGTGCCAGCAGTCCCCGTCAGGCAACTATGAACACTGAAGCTTTCTTT. Its protein is CASSPRQATMNTEAFF.

Comment on this clonotype: A much larger clone sits a single nucleotide away, making a read error possible. No conserved phenylalanine or tryptophan ends this CDR3, so it is likely a read error. The J gene is TRBJ2-7, the V gene TRBV10-3; TRBD1 might be the D (5 bases). V lost 0 bases and J lost 9, with 9 bases in between. The germline V gene has CDR1 ENHRY and CDR2 SYGVKD. The CDR3 extends over 12 amino acids. The CDR3 DNA follows: TGTGCCATCAGTGAGTCTACAGGTCTGCAGTACCTC. Translated, it gives CAISESTGLQYL.

This clonotype has ten or more counts. V and J are TRBV4-1 and TRBJ1-5; the D gene is possibly TRBD1 (6 bases). The CDR3 contains 18 residues. V dropped 0 bases and J dropped 0 bases, with 15 bases sitting between them. From germline, CDR1 is MGHRA and CDR2 YSYEKL. The CDR3 sequence is CASSQEGAGDYSNQPQHF. The CDR3 nucleotides are TGCGCCAGCAGCCAAGAAGGAGCAGGGGATTATAGCAATCAGCCCCAGCATTTT.